The rows below give T cell receptor beta chains drawn from one sample of a study of a mutant IDH1 vaccine in newly diagnosed glioma. The protocol was immunoSEQ multiplex PCR, while the TCRdb copy is restricted to in-frame clones and leaves out a portion. Here the sample spans approximately 32,000 clones, 45% to 70% being singletons. Their cognate antigens are unknown. Source: PBMCs, taken from a glioma patient whose treatment included an IDH1 peptide vaccine. Receptors were obtained from a woman aged 18 to 35 with glioma. Each CDR3 is given with its conserved first and last residue. A D gene is named only where the DNA matches it firmly. Size values are once, few and many counts, or a class for expanded clones, and some rows have none.

TRBD1,TRBJ2-1,few,TRBV7-9,CASSLARGTEQFF,TGTGCCAGCAGCTTAGCCAGGGGGACTGAGCAGTTCTTC
NA,TRBJ1-2,NA,TRBV19,CASTAWGDYGYTF,TGTGCCAGTACGGCCTGGGGCGACTATGGCTACACCTTC
TRBD1,TRBJ1-5,NA,TRBV7-8,CASSFGEGAIQPQHF,TGTGCCAGCAGCTTCGGGGAGGGGGCGATTCAGCCCCAGCATTTT
NA,TRBJ1-1,NA,TRBV19,CASSTTLNTEAFF,TGTGCCAGTAGTACAACATTGAACACTGAAGCTTTCTTT
NA,TRBJ1-2,few,TRBV5-1,CASSPRTENYGYTF,TGCGCCAGCAGCCCCCGGACAGAGAACTATGGCTACACCTTC
TRBD2,TRBJ2-7,hyperexpanded,TRBV13,CASSPGTSGGTREQYF,TGTGCCAGCAGCCCTGGGACTAGCGGGGGGACTAGGGAGCAGTACTTC
TRBD1,TRBJ2-7,NA,TRBV5-4,CASSFPGTGNSYEQYF,TGTGCCAGCAGCTTCCCCGGGACAGGGAACTCCTACGAGCAGTACTTC
NA,TRBJ1-5,few,TRBV6-6,CASSMDSVSNQPQHF,TGTGCCAGCAGCATGGACAGTGTTAGCAATCAGCCCCAGCATTTT
TRBD2,TRBJ2-1,few,TRBV28,CASSSLQRGRSYNEQFF,TGTGCCAGCAGTTCCCTCCAGCGGGGGCGCTCCTACAATGAGCAGTTCTTC
TRBD2,TRBJ2-5,NA,TRBV10-3,CAISVSGSPRETQYF,TGTGCCATCAGCGTTAGCGGGAGCCCGAGGGAGACCCAGTACTTC
NA,TRBJ2-7,NA,TRBV6-6,CASSYKDDSYEQYF,TGTGCCAGCAGTTACAAGGACGACTCCTACGAGCAGTACTTC
NA,TRBJ2-3,NA,TRBV7-7,CASSLGGGPDTQYF,TGTGCTAGCAGCTTAGGCGGGGGCCCAGATACGCAGTATTTT
NA,TRBJ2-7,few,TRBV5-4,CASSLRETHYEQYF,TGTGCCAGCAGCTTGAGGGAAACCCACTACGAGCAGTACTTC
NA,TRBJ2-2,NA,TRBV5-1,CASSPDGPNTGELFF,TGCGCCAGCAGTCCTGACGGGCCGAACACCGGGGAGCTGTTTTTT
TRBD1,TRBJ2-7,NA,TRBV6-5,CATRDRGRNEQYF,TGTGCCACACGGGACAGGGGAAGGAACGAGCAGTACTTC
NA,TRBJ1-1,once,TRBV28,CASSLSGPTEAFF,TGTGCCAGCAGTTTATCGGGGCCTACTGAAGCTTTCTTT
NA,TRBJ1-2,medium-sized,TRBV9,CASSVAKVSEGRTHYGYTF,TGTGCCAGCAGCGTAGCTAAGGTGTCGGAGGGGCGAACTCACTATGGCTACACCTTC
NA,TRBJ1-1,few,TRBV28,CASSSLPQLEAFF,TGTGCCAGCAGTTCGCTACCCCAACTGGAAGCTTTCTTT
NA,TRBJ1-5,NA,TRBV15,CATSTLGGQPQHF,TGTGCCACCAGCACCCTAGGGGGGCAGCCCCAGCATTTT
TRBD2,TRBJ2-1,NA,TRBV5-4,CASSLGASGRDYNEQFF,TGTGCCAGCAGCTTGGGGGCTAGCGGGAGGGACTACAATGAGCAGTTCTTC
TRBD2,TRBJ2-1,NA,TRBV27,CASSGGAEREGRGNEQFF,TGTGCCAGCAGTGGGGGGGCGGAGCGGGAGGGCCGTGGCAATGAGCAGTTCTTC
NA,TRBJ2-7,NA,TRBV18,CASSPRIIVPYEQYF,TGTGCCAGCTCACCACGAATCATCGTCCCCTACGAGCAGTACTTC
NA,TRBJ2-2,NA,TRBV27,CASHPGNTGELFF,TGTGCCAGCCACCCAGGGAACACCGGGGAGCTGTTTTTT
NA,TRBJ2-7,few,TRBV5-5,CASSLEDRLYEQYF,TGTGCCAGCAGCTTGGAGGACAGACTATACGAGCAGTACTTC
NA,TRBJ2-7,NA,TRBV10-3,CAISKPTGPSYEQYF,TGTGCCATCAGCAAACCCACAGGCCCCTCCTACGAGCAGTACTTC
NA,TRBJ2-7,NA,TRBV27,CASSKGGASYEQYF,TGTGCCAGCAGTAAGGGGGGGGCAAGCTACGAGCAGTACTTC
TRBD2,TRBJ2-1,NA,TRBV6-6,CASRGGEGLNEQFF,TGTGCCAGCAGGGGGGGGGAGGGCCTCAATGAGCAGTTCTTC
NA,TRBJ1-4,once,TRBV7-9,CASSYLGTEGEKLFF,TGTGCCAGCAGCTACCTTGGGACGGAGGGTGAAAAACTGTTTTTT
TRBD1,TRBJ2-2,NA,TRBV29-1,CSVDRGRGGELFF,TGCAGCGTTGACAGGGGGCGAGGCGGGGAGCTGTTTTTT
NA,TRBJ2-7,NA,TRBV6-1,CATSAANSAYEQYF,TGTGCCACCTCGGCGGCTAACTCGGCCTACGAGCAGTACTTC
NA,TRBJ1-2,few,TRBV11-3,CASSLGRGDGYTF,TGTGCCAGCAGCTTAGGCAGGGGAGATGGCTACACCTTC
TRBD1,TRBJ2-5,NA,TRBV25-1,CASSGHRGLGETQYF,TGTGCCAGCAGTGGTCACAGGGGGCTAGGAGAGACCCAGTACTTC
NA,TRBJ2-5,NA,TRBV20-1,CSARAQETQYF,TGCAGTGCTAGGGCACAAGAGACCCAGTACTTC
NA,TRBJ1-3,NA,TRBV15,CATSTSRNPGNTIYF,TGTGCCACCAGCACAAGCAGGAATCCTGGAAACACCATATATTTT
NA,TRBJ1-4,once,TRBV7-8,CASSRVTNEKLFF,TGTGCCAGCTCCAGGGTGACTAATGAAAAACTGTTTTTT
NA,TRBJ2-3,NA,TRBV4-1,CASSQDWVTDTQYF,TGCGCCAGCAGCCAAGATTGGGTCACAGATACGCAGTATTTT
TRBD1,TRBJ1-2,NA,TRBV18,CASSPLGQGLGYTF,TGTGCCAGCTCACCTCTTGGACAGGGGTTAGGCTACACCTTC
NA,TRBJ1-5,NA,TRBV28,CASSGSTPGGNQPQHF,TGTGCCAGCAGTGGAAGTACCCCGGGAGGCAATCAGCCCCAGCATTTT
TRBD1,TRBJ2-5,NA,TRBV27,CASSQGAETQYF,TGTGCCAGCAGTCAGGGGGCTGAGACCCAGTACTTC
TRBD1,TRBJ2-2,NA,TRBV29-1,CSVDRGNTGELFF,TGCAGCGTGGACAGGGGAAACACCGGGGAGCTGTTTTTT
NA,TRBJ2-7,NA,TRBV14,CASSQWRGPSYEQYF,TGTGCCAGCAGCCAGTGGCGGGGGCCCTCCTACGAGCAGTACTTC
TRBD1,TRBJ2-7,NA,TRBV5-1,CASSPRDSPYEQYF,TGCGCCAGCAGCCCGAGGGACAGCCCCTACGAGCAGTACTTC
NA,TRBJ1-1,NA,TRBV4-1,CASNTVAWNTEAFF,TGCGCCAGCAACACCGTCGCGTGGAACACTGAAGCTTTCTTT
NA,TRBJ1-1,NA,TRBV5-1,CASTYNTEAFF,TGCGCCAGCACCTACAACACTGAAGCTTTCTTT
NA,TRBJ1-1,NA,TRBV6-5,CASSYSRTANTEAFF,TGTGCCAGCAGTTACAGTAGGACAGCGAACACTGAAGCTTTCTTT
NA,TRBJ2-1,NA,TRBV4-1,CASRETTNNEQFF,TGCGCCAGCAGAGAGACTACTAACAATGAGCAGTTCTTC
TRBD2,TRBJ2-1,NA,TRBV5-1,CASTRQGLTSGNNNEQFF,TGCGCCAGCACCCGCCAGGGTTTAACTAGCGGGAATAACAATGAGCAGTTCTTC
TRBD1,TRBJ1-4,NA,TRBV11-3,CASSLESTGGLFF,TGTGCCAGCAGCTTAGAGTCTACAGGGGGACTGTTTTTT
NA,TRBJ2-1,NA,TRBV7-8,CASSLNYRGMYNEQFF,TGTGCCAGCAGCTTAAATTACCGAGGGATGTACAATGAGCAGTTCTTC
TRBD1,TRBJ2-7,NA,TRBV11-2,CASSLSPGQRYYEQYF,TGTGCCAGCAGCTTATCTCCGGGACAGAGATACTACGAGCAGTACTTC